These 15 T cell receptor beta chains were sequenced from one sample in a study of cytomegalovirus exposure and HLA in healthy donors. PCR amplification relied on 60 Vbeta primers (plus 13 Jbeta primers). The repertoire was sequenced with immunoSEQ multiplex PCR; TCRdb's copy has only in-frame clones and lacks some. The sample has 90,000 to 120,000 clones; approximately 81% are singletons. Sequencing used PBMCs. The receptors shown here come from a female donor in good health and CMV-seropositive.

The chain uses TRBV30 and TRBJ1-2; 8 bases agree with TRBD1. V lost 5 bases, J lost 7 bases, and 6 bases stayed unmatched. CDR1 is GTSNPN and CDR2 is SVGIG in the germline V gene (reference sequence). This CDR3 has 12 residues. CDR3 nucleotide sequence: TGTGCCTGGGGACAGGGAGTCTCTGGCTACACCTTC. Its protein is CAWGQGVSGYTF.

The chain combines TRBV7-6 with TRBJ2-5; D is perhaps TRBD2 (5 bases). The germline V gene has CDR1 SGHVS and CDR2 FNYEAQ. V shed 2 bases and J shed 0 bases, with 7 bases lying between them. CDR3 length: 14 amino acids. In DNA, the CDR3 is TGTGCCAGCAGCTTACAGACTAACCAAGAGACCCAGTACTTC. As protein: CASSLQTNQETQYF.

This clone was counted between two and nine times. The CDR3 spells CASSLDKNTEAFF. The CDR3 DNA is TGTGCCAGCAGCCTGGACAAGAACACTGAAGCTTTCTTT. The rearrangement uses TRBV7-9 and TRBJ1-1; a weak D match, TRBD1 (5 bases). V was trimmed by 5 bases and J by 1 base, leaving 8 bases between them. The CDR3 is 13 residues long. Germline-derived CDR1 and CDR2 are SEHNR and FQNEAQ (reference sequence).

The V gene is TRBV19, the J gene TRBJ2-3; 8 bases match TRBD2. With V trimmed by 7 bases and J by 3 bases, 6 bases remained unmatched. The germline V gene encodes CDR1 LNHDA and CDR2 SQIVND (reference sequence). The CDR3 covers 14 residues. The DNA for the CDR3 is TGTGCCAGTAATGTAGCGGGACCGACAGATACGCAGTATTTT. It codes for CASNVAGPTDTQYF.

The CDR3 is CASSVAEWASKNIQYF. CDR3 in DNA: TGTGCCAGCAGCGTAGCTGAGTGGGCTTCCAAAAACATTCAGTACTTC. The J gene is TRBJ2-4, the V gene TRBV9; D gene unclear. This CDR3 is 16 amino acids long. Germline values: CDR1 SGDLS, CDR2 YYNGEE. V dropped 0 bases and J dropped 2 bases, with 12 bases sitting between them.

This rearrangement joins TRBV2 to TRBJ2-7; tentatively, D is TRBD2 (6 bases). Trimming stripped 5 bases from V and 4 bases from J, with 18 bases between. This CDR3 is built from 15 residues. Germline values: CDR1 SNHLY, CDR2 FYNNEI. CDR3 in amino acids: CASSPLQVGRYEQYF. For the CDR3, the DNA is TGTGCCAGCAGTCCTCTTCAAGTCGGGAGATACGAGCAGTACTTC.

CDR3 loop: CASSLGGMRGPRGVSTEAFF. The CDR3 bases are TGCGCCAGCAGCTTGGGGGGCATGAGGGGGCCTAGGGGGGTCAGCACTGAAGCTTTCTTT. The V and J genes are TRBV5-1 and TRBJ1-1; 7 positions agree with TRBD1. V lost 0 bases, J lost 4 bases, and 21 bases stayed unmatched. The germline CDR1 and CDR2 sequences are SGHRS and YFSETQ. The CDR3 runs to 20 residues.

V gene TRBV18 combines with J gene TRBJ2-5; D possibly corresponds to TRBD1 (5 bases). The end of the DNA is better explained by TRBJ2-7, so the J call may be wrong. Germline CDR1 and CDR2: KGHSH and LQKENI. The CDR3 extends over 12 amino acids. In DNA, the CDR3 is TGTGCCAGCTCACCTAGACAGTCCGAGCAGTACTTC. The encoded protein is CASSPRQSEQYF.

This clone was counted a few times. The chain has TRBV19 and TRBJ1-2; tentatively, D is TRBD1 (6 bases). The CDR3 has 15 amino acids. The V end lost 7 bases, the J end lost 2 bases, and 17 bases lay between the germline ends. CDR1 LNHDA and CDR2 SQIVND come from the germline V gene (reference sequence). CDR3 DNA sequence: TGTGCCAGTAATCCACCGGGACATCTGAACTATGGCTACACCTTC. This gives the protein CASNPPGHLNYGYTF.

The rearrangement uses TRBV6-6 and TRBJ1-5; D is possibly TRBD1 (6 bases). V was cut by 2 bases and J by 5 bases, with 16 bases left in between. The CDR3 is 16 residues long. Per the germline V gene, CDR1 is MNHNY and CDR2 is SVGAGI (reference sequence). DNA of the CDR3: TGTGCCAGCAGTTACCTACCGACAGGCCAAGATCAGCCCCAGCATTTT. As protein: CASSYLPTGQDQPQHF.

This chain joins TRBV19 and TRBJ1-4; 10 positions match TRBD1. Germline-derived CDR1 and CDR2 are LNHDA and SQIVND (reference sequence). J lost 3 bases, V lost 5 bases, and 6 bases had no gene match. The CDR3 covers 16 residues. For the CDR3, the DNA is TGTGCCAGTAGTTCGGGACAGGGGTTACCTAATGAAAAACTGTTTTTT. Its translation is CASSSGQGLPNEKLFF. The full variable domain, with the rest looked up from reference TRBV19 and TRBJ1-4, is DGGITQSPKYLFRKEGQNVTLSCEQNLNHDAMYWYRQDPGQGLRLIYYSQIVNDFQKGDIAEGYSVSREKKESFPLTVTSAQKNPTAFYLCASSSGQGLPNEKLFFGSGTQLSVL.

This clone was seen a handful of times. The chain uses TRBV5-1 and TRBJ2-3; 12 bases are shared with TRBD2. Germline values: CDR1 SGHRS, CDR2 YFSETQ. After removal of 4 bases from V and 3 bases from J, the junction contained 6 bases not matched to a gene. This CDR3 is built from 16 residues. CDR3 in DNA: TGCGCCAGCAGCCCACGACTAGCGGGGGCGACAGATACGCAGTATTTT. Translation: CASSPRLAGATDTQYF.

This clone is a singleton in its sample. V and J are TRBV27 and TRBJ2-5; D is undetermined. The CDR3 has 11 residues. The V gene lost 2 bases and the J gene lost 5 bases, with 3 bases spanning the gap. Germline V lookup: CDR1 MNHEY, CDR2 SMNVEV (reference sequence). Here the CDR3 reads CASSLRETQYF. Here the CDR3 DNA reads TGTGCCAGCAGTTTACGGGAGACCCAGTACTTC.

The chain carries TRBV25-1 and TRBJ2-5; D is unresolved. The J call is doubtful: the DNA matches TRBJ2-7 better. The CDR3 length is 16 residues. The germline V gene has CDR1 MGHDK and CDR2 SYGVNS. CDR3 protein: CASSGAAAWYSYEQYF. The CDR3 DNA reads as TGTGCCAGCAGTGGCGCCGCGGCGTGGTACTCCTACGAGCAGTACTTC.

V gene TRBV19 combines with J gene TRBJ2-3, with 7 positions matching TRBD1. This CDR3 contains 13 residues. The V gene's germline CDR1 is LNHDA and CDR2 SQIVND (reference sequence). With 5 bases clipped from V and 1 base from J, the junction kept 0 bases outside the gene matches. Written as DNA, the CDR3 is TGTGCCAGTAGTCAGGGGGGCACAGATACGCAGTATTTT. As protein: CASSQGGTDTQYF.